Presented here are 2 T cell receptor beta chains from one specimen sequenced in a study of cytomegalovirus exposure and HLA in healthy donors. This table comes from immunoSEQ multiplex PCR, and its TCRdb copy is limited to in-frame clones, with some not included. Among under 150,000 clones listed, approximately 90% were seen once. Sequenced material: PBMCs. All receptors come from a man aged 18 to 29 in good health and CMV-seronegative.

The gene calls are TRBV19 and TRBJ1-1; D remains unclear. Between the trimmed V and J ends, which lost 7 bases and 7 bases, there was a span of 10 bases. Germline V gene sequence: CDR1 LNHDA, CDR2 SQIVND (reference sequence). This CDR3 has 11 residues. The CDR3 sequence: CASTNTNEAFF. The CDR3 DNA follows: TGTGCCAGTACCAATACAAATGAAGCTTTCTTT.

The chain couples TRBV4-3 to TRBJ2-1, with 11 nucleotides matching TRBD2. CDR1 and CDR2 (germline): LGHNA, YSLEER. This CDR3 has 16 residues. The trim removed 2 bases at V and 4 bases at J, leaving 4 bases unmatched. The CDR3 loop is CASSQTGTSGYNEQFF. The CDR3 coding sequence is TGCGCCAGCAGCCAAACCGGGACTAGCGGTTACAATGAGCAGTTCTTC.